This T cell receptor (beta chain) comes out of a study of CD8+ T cells in alopecia areata. The study's findings and limits: Lesional scalp exceeded normal scalp in clonality, especially in alopecia totalis/universalis.

Sequencing used cDNA as its template, made by extracting RNA and reverse transcribing it. Here immunoSEQ multiplex PCR was the method, and the copy in TCRdb shows in-frame clones only, minus some. The repertoire consists of 150,000 or so clones, with more than 40% occurring once and the leading ten covering approximately 7%. The germline V gene has CDR1 MGHRA and CDR2 YSYEKL. V lost 7 bases, J lost 1 base, and 6 bases lay in between. The CDR3 spans 12 residues. Turning to this clone: No antigen is known for it.

Researchers gathered lesional scalp punch biopsies and peripheral blood from patients with alopecia areata. The TCR originated in a human donor with alopecia areata. The sample comprised CD4+ T cells sorted from blood. J is TRBJ2-3 and V is TRBV4-1; maybe TRBD2 (5 bases). CDR3 DNA sequence: TGCGCCAGCAAGGGAGGCACAGATACGCAGTATTTT. It translates to CASKGGTDTQYF.